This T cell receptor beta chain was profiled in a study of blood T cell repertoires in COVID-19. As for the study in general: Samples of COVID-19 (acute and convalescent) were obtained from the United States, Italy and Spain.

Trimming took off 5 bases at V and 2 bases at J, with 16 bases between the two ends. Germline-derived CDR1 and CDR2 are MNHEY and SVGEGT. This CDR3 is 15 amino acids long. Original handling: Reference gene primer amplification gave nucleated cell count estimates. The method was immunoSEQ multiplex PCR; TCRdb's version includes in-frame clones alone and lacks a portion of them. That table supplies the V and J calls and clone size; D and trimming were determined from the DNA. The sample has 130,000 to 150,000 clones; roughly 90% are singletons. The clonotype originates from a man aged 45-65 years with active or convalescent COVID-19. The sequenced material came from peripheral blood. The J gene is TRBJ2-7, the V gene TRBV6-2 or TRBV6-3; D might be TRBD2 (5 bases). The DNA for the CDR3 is TGTGCCAGCAGTCCCGCCGGGATTTCAACCTACGAGCAGTACTTC. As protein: CASSPAGISTYEQYF.